This T cell receptor beta chain was captured in a study of blood T cell repertoires in COVID-19. About the study: PBMCs, B-cell-depleted T cells, or T cells were the source of the cDNA or gDNA that made up the material.

This clone was seen only a few times. Method: immunoSEQ multiplex PCR; TCRdb's copy keeps in-frame clones and lacks some. The sample shows roughly 200,000 clones, 85% to 90% of them seen only once. Sample: peripheral blood. This clonotype was obtained from a man in his 60s who had recovered from COVID-19.

The CDR3 loop is CASSMGQGYQPQHF. The CDR3 DNA follows: TGTGCCAGTAGTATGGGACAGGGCTATCAGCCCCAGCATTTT. The genes are TRBV19 and TRBJ1-5; 9 bases agree with TRBD1. CDR3 length: 14 residues. Germline V gives CDR1 LNHDA, CDR2 SQIVND (reference sequence). The V and J ends lost 3 bases and 5 bases, in that order; junction bases with no gene match: 2.